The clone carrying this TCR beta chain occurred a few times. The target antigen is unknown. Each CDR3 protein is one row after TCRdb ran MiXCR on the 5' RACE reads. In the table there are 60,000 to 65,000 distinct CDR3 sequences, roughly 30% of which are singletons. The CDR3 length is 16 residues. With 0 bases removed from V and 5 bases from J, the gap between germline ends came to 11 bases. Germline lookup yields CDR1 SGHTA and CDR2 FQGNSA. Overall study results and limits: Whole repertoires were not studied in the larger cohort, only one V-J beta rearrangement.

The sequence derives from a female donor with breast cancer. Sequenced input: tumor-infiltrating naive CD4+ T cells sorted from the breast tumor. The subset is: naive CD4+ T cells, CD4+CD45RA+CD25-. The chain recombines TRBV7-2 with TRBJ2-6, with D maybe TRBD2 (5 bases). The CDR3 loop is CASSLASRGRANVLTF. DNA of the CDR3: TGTGCCAGCAGCTTAGCGAGTCGGGGTAGGGCCAACGTCCTGACTTTC.